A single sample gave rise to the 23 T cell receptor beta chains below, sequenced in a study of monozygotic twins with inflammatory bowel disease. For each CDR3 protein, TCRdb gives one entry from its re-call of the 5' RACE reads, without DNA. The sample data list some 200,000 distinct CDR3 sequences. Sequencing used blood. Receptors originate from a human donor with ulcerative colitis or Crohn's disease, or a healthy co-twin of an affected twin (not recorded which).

The CDR3 loop is CASSPGLAGLLSYNEQFF. The rearrangement uses TRBV5-1 and TRBJ2-1; TCRdb's assignment of TRBD2 cannot be checked, as there is no DNA. Germline V CDR1 and CDR2: SGHRS, YFSETQ. The CDR3 is 18 residues long.

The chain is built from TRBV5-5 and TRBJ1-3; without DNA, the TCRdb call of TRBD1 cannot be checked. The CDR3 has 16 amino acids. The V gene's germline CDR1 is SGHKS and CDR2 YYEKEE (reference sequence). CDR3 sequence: CASSPTTDRAGNTIYF.

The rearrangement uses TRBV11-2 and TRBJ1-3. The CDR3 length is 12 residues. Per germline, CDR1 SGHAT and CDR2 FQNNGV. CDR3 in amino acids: CASSPRVNTIYF.

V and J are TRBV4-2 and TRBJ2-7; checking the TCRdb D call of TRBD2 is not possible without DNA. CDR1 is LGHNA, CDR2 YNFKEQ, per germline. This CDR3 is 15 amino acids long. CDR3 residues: CASSQGLAGYYEQYF.

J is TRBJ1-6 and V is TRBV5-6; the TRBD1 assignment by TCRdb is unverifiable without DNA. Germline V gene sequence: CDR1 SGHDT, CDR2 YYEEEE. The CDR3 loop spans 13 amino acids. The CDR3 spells CASSLGRGKALHF.

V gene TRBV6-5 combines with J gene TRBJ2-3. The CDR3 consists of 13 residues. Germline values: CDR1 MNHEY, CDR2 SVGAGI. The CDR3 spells CASTATGTDTQYF.

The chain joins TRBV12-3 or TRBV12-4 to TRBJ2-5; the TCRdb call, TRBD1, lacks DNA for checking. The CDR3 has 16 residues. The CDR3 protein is CASSLEFEGPGETQYF.

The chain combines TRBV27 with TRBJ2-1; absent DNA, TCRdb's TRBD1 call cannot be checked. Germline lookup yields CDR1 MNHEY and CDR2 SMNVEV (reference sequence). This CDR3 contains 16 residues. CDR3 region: CASSLWLGSGGDEQFF.

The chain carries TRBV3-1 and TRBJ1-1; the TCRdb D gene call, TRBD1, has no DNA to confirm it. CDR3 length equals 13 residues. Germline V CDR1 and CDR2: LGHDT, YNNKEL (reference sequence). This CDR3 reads CASSQTGNTEAFF. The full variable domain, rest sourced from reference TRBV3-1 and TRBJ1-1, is DTAVSQTPKYLVTQMGNDKSIKCEQNLGHDTMYWYKQDSKKFLKIMFSYNNKELIINETVPNRFSPKSPDKAHLNLHINSLELGDSAVYFCASSQTGNTEAFFGQGTRLTVV.

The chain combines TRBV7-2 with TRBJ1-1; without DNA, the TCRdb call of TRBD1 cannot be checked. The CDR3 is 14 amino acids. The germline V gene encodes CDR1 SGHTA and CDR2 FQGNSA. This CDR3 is CASSSQGTDTEAFF.

CDR3: CASSPRRDPGNQPQHF. The rearrangement uses TRBV5-5 and TRBJ1-5; the D call from TCRdb, TRBD1, cannot be confirmed without DNA. CDR3 length: 16 residues. In germline, CDR1 is SGHKS, CDR2 YYEKEE (reference sequence). The whole variable domain, remainder taken from reference TRBV5-5 and TRBJ1-5, is DAGVTQSPTHLIKTRGQQVTLRCSPISGHKSVSWYQQVLGQGPQFIFQYYEKEERGRGNFPDRFSARQFPNYSSELNVNALLLGDSALYLCASSPRRDPGNQPQHFGDGTRLSIL.

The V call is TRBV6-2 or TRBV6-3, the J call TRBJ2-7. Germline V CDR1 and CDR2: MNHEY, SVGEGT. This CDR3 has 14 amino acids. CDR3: CASGGFQSSYEQYF.

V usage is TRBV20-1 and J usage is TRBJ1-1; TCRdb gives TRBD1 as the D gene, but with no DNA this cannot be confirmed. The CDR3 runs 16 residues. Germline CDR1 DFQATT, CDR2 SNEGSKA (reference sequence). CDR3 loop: CSARSQGARRYTEAFF.

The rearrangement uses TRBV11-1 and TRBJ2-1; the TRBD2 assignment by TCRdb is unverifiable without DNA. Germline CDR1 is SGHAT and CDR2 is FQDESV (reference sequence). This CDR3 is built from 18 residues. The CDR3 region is CASSSTSGGGQGYNEQFF.

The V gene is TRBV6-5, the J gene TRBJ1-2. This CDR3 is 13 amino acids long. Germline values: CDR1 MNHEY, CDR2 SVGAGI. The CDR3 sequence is CASSYGRANGYTF.

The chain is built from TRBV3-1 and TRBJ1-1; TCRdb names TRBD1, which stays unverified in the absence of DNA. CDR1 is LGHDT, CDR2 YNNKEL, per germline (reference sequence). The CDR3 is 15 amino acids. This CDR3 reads CASSESGRGSTEAFF. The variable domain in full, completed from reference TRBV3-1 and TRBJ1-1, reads DTAVSQTPKYLVTQMGNDKSIKCEQNLGHDTMYWYKQDSKKFLKIMFSYNNKELIINETVPNRFSPKSPDKAHLNLHINSLELGDSAVYFCASSESGRGSTEAFFGQGTRLTVV.

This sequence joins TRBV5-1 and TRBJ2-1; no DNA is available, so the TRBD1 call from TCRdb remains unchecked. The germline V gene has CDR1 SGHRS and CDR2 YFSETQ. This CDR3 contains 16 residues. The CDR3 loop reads CASSSTGESSYNEQFF.

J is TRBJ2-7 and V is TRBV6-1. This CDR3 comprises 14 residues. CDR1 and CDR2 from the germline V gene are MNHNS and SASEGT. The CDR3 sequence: CASSGLFSSYEQYF.

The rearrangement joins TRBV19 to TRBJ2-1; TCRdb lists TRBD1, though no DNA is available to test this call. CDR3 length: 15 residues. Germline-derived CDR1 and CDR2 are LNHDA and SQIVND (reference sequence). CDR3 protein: CASSIWTGDNNEQFF. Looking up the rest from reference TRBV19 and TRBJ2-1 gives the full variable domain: DGGITQSPKYLFRKEGQNVTLSCEQNLNHDAMYWYRQDPGQGLRLIYYSQIVNDFQKGDIAEGYSVSREKKESFPLTVTSAQKNPTAFYLCASSIWTGDNNEQFFGPGTRLTVL.

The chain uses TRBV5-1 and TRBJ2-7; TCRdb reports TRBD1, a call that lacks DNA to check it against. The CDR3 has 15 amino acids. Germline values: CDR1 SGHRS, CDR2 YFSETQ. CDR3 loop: CASSSAQGAFYEQYF. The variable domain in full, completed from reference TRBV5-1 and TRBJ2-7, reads KAGVTQTPRYLIKTRGQQVTLSCSPISGHRSVSWYQQTPGQGLQFLFEYFSETQRNKGNFPGRFSGRQFSNSRSEMNVSTLELGDSALYLCASSSAQGAFYEQYFGPGTRLTVT.

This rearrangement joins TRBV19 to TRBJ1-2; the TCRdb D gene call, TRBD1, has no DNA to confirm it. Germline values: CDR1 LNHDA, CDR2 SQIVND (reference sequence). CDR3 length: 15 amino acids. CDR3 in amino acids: CASSPAGTGSFGYTF.

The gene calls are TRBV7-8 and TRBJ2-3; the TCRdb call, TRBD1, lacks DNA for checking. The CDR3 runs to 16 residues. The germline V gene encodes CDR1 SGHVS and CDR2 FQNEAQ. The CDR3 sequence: CASSLQGTLSTDTQYF.

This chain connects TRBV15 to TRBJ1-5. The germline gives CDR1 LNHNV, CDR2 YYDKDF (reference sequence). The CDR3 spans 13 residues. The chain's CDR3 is CATSSQASQPQHF. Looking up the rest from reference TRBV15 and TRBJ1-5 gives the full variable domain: DAMVIQNPRYQVTQFGKPVTLSCSQTLNHNVMYWYQQKSSQAPKLLFHYYDKDFNNEADTPDNFQSRRPNTSFCFLDIRSPGLGDTAMYLCATSSQASQPQHFGDGTRLSIL.